This T cell receptor (beta chain) was recovered during a study of shared clonotypes between healthy human individuals. Study-wide context: The plates for each donor numbered three CD4 naive, three CD4 memory, two CD8 naive and one CD8 memory.

Deep level was the assay's run setting. In the sorted-subset replicate PCRs, around 200 ng DNA, roughly 30,000 T cell genomes, was used. TCRdb keeps only in-frame clones here, not all; method: immunoSEQ multiplex PCR. Among some 690,000 clones listed, 80% to 95% were seen once. The healthy adult donors were HIV-negative and reported no recent acute infections or vaccinations. Germline V gene sequence: CDR1 SGHVS, CDR2 FQNEAQ. The CDR3 sequence is 18 residues long. Trimming stripped 2 bases from V and 1 base from J, with 18 bases between. The chain links TRBV7-8 to TRBJ1-5; no firm D call. The sequence was collected from a young man in good health. Some clones in this sample may be carry-over from other donors' samples. Sequences were obtained from memory CD8+ T cells from PBMCs. As to subset: CD45RO+ cells pooled with CCR7-negative TemRA cells. In DNA form, the CDR3 reads TGTGCCAGCAGCTTATTTCCAACACCCGTCGGGAGCAATCAGCCCCAGCATTTT. Encoded protein: CASSLFPTPVGSNQPQHF.